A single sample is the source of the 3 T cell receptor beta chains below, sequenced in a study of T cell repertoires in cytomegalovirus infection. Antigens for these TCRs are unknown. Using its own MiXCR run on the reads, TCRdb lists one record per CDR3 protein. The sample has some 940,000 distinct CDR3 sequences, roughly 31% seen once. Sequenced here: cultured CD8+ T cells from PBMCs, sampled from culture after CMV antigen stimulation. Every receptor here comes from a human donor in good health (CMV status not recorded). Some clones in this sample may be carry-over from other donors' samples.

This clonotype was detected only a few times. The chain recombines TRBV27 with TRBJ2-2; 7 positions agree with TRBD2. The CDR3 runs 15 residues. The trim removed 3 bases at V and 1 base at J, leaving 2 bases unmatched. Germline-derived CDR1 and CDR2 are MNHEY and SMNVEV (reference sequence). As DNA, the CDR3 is TGTGCCAGCAGTTTTGCTAGCGGGAACACCGGGGAGCTGTTTTTT. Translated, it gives CASSFASGNTGELFF.

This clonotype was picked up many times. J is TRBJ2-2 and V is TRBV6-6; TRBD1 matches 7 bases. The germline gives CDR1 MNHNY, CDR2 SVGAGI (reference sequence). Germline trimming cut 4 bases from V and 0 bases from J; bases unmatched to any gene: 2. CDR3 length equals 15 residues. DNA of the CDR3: TGTGCCAGCAGTTTAACAGGGGCGAACACCGGGGAGCTGTTTTTT. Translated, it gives CASSLTGANTGELFF.

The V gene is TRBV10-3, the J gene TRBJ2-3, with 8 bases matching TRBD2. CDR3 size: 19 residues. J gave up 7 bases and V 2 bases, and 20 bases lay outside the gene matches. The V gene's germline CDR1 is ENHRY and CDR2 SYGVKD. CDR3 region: CAISEHEGGGYSETNTQYF. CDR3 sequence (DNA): TGTGCCATCAGTGAGCACGAGGGCGGGGGGTATTCTGAGACGAATACGCAGTATTTT.